The 5 T cell receptor beta chains below were found in one sample sequenced in a study of blood T cell repertoires in COVID-19. The repertoire was sequenced with immunoSEQ multiplex PCR; TCRdb's copy has only in-frame clones and lacks some. Here the sample spans about 98,000 clones, more than 60% being singletons. The sequenced sample was peripheral blood. The receptors stem from a man between 65 and 85 years old with acute or convalescent COVID-19.

The rearrangement joins TRBV7-2 to TRBJ2-7, with TRBD1 matching 9 bases. The CDR3 extends over 14 amino acids. With 4 bases clipped from V and 5 bases from J, the junction kept 6 bases outside the gene matches. CDR1 is SGHTA and CDR2 is FQGNSA in the germline V gene. The CDR3 here is CASSSTGGRNEQYF. The CDR3 nucleotides read TGTGCCAGCAGCTCAACAGGGGGCCGAAACGAGCAGTACTTC.

On this clone itself: The germline gene is not matched at one end of the junction; a read error may be the cause. J is TRBJ2-1 and V is TRBV14, with no clear D. This CDR3 is built from 12 residues. Germline assignment: CDR1 SGHDN and CDR2 FVKESK. DNA of the CDR3: TGTGCCAGCAGCCAAGTCTACTATGAGCAGTTCTTC. Its translation is CASSQVYYEQFF.

The chain uses TRBV12-2 and TRBJ2-7; TRBD1 was called by the table and not checked on the DNA. TRBV12-2 is a pseudogene segment. The CDR3 extends over 14 amino acids. The CDR3 here is CASRTDDISNEQYF. CDR3 bases: TGTGCAAGTCGCACCGACGACATTTCCAACGAGCAGTACTTC.

This chain links TRBV7-2 with TRBJ2-2; a weak D match, TRBD2 (6 bases). CDR3 length: 13 amino acids. V was pared by 6 bases and J by 6 bases, with 11 bases between. Germline V gene data show CDR1 as SGHTA and CDR2 as FQGNSA. The CDR3 DNA follows: TGTGCCAGCAGGGTAGCGGTGCCCGGGGAGCTGTTTTTT. The encoded protein is CASRVAVPGELFF.

In DNA, the CDR3 is TGTGCCAGCAGTTTCGCGGGGGGCCGAGGCGCTTTCTTT. This encodes CASSFAGGRGAFF. The V call is TRBV12-3 or TRBV12-4, the J call TRBJ1-1; D may be TRBD1 (6 bases). The CDR3 is made up of 13 amino acids. The ends were cut back, 3 bases at V and 11 bases at J, with 16 bases in the middle.